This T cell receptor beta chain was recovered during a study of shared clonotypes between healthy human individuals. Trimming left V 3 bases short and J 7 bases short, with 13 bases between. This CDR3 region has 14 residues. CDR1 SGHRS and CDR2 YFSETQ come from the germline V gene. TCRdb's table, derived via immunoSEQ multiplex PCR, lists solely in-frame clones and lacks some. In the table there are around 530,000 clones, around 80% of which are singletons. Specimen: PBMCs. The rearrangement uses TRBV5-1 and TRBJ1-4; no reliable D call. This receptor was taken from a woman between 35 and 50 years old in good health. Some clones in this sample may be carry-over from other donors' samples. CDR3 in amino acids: CASSSGQASEKLFF. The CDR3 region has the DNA TGCGCCAGCAGCTCGGGCCAAGCCTCTGAAAAACTGTTTTTT.